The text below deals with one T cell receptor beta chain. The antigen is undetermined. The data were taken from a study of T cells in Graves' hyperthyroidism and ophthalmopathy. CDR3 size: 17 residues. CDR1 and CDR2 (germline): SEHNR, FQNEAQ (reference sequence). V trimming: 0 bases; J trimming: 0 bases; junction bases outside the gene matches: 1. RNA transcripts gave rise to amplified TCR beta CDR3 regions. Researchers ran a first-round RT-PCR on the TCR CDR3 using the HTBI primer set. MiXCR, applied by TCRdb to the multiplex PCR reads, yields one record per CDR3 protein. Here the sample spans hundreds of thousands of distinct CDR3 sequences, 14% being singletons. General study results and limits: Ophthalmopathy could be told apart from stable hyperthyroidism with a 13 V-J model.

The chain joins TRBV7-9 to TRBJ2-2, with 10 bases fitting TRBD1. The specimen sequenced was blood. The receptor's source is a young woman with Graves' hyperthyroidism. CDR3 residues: CASSLAGQGSNTGELFF. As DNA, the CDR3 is TGTGCCAGCAGCTTAGCGGGACAGGGGTCGAACACCGGGGAGCTGTTTTTT.